These 30 T cell receptor beta chains were sequenced from one sample in a study of sequential checkpoint blockade in melanoma. Measured with immunoSEQ multiplex PCR; TCRdb has only the in-frame clones, and not every one. The sample lists approximately 11,000 clones, roughly 73% seen once, with about 12% in the top ten. Described treatment: randomized to nivolumab then ipilimumab (arm A) or the reverse (arm B). The material sequenced was CD8+ T cells sorted from blood (inferred from file names), taken from a patient given nivolumab and ipilimumab in sequence. Every receptor here comes from a human donor with melanoma.

Relative to its sample, this clone is medium-sized. The rearrangement links TRBV4-1 to TRBJ2-1; D is unclear. Deletions cut 0 bases from V and 4 bases from J, with 7 bases between. Germline V lookup: CDR1 MGHRA, CDR2 YSYEKL. This CDR3 comprises 14 residues. The CDR3 coding sequence is TGCGCCAGCAGCCAAGATCCCATTTACAATGAGCAGTTCTTC. It codes for CASSQDPIYNEQFF.

The chain is built from TRBV4-1 and TRBJ2-1, with TRBD2 identical over 9 bases. Germline V gives CDR1 MGHRA, CDR2 YSYEKL. With V trimmed by 3 bases and J by 4 bases, 4 bases remained unmatched. This CDR3 region has 15 residues. CDR3 DNA: TGCGCCAGCAGCCATAGGACTAGCGATTACAATGAGCAGTTCTTC. This sequence encodes CASSHRTSDYNEQFF.

This chain joins TRBV27 and TRBJ1-4, with D perhaps matching TRBD1 (5 bases). Trimming took 8 bases from V and 5 from J, leaving 15 bases between them. CDR3 length equals 14 residues. Germline V lookup: CDR1 MNHEY, CDR2 SMNVEV (reference sequence). In DNA, the CDR3 is TGTGCCAGCCGGACGGGGGGGTCGAATGAAAAACTGTTTTTT. This translates into CASRTGGSNEKLFF.

The V and J genes are TRBV27 and TRBJ2-7; no definite D call. CDR1 MNHEY and CDR2 SMNVEV come from the germline V gene (reference sequence). This CDR3 is built from 14 residues. Trimming removed 4 bases at V and 1 base at J, with 11 bases between. CDR3 in DNA: TGTGCCAGCAGTTCCCTGCTAGGTTCCTACGAGCAGTACTTC. Its protein product is CASSSLLGSYEQYF.

For the CDR3, the DNA is TGCGCCAGCAGCTGGGGGACTAGCGGGAGCGATGAGCAGTTCTTC. Residues: CASSWGTSGSDEQFF. V and J are TRBV5-1 and TRBJ2-1; 14 bases line up with TRBD2. Germline V gives CDR1 SGHRS, CDR2 YFSETQ. The CDR3 extends over 15 amino acids. J was trimmed by 8 bases and V by 3 bases; bases with no gene match: 4.

V and J are TRBV13 and TRBJ2-5; 11 nucleotides match TRBD1. The assigned J gene may be wrong: the sequence end matches TRBJ2-7 better. The CDR3 is 16 residues long. Germline lookup yields CDR1 PRHDT and CDR2 FYEKMQ (reference sequence). The CDR3 DNA is TGTGCCAGCAGCTTAGGGGACAGGGGGCTAGTGGGCGAGCAGTACTTC. It is translated as CASSLGDRGLVGEQYF.

The J gene is TRBJ1-2, the V gene TRBV5-2. TRBV5-2 is a pseudogene segment. The CDR3 is made up of 16 amino acids. The CDR3 loop is CASKAVGVRKTYGYTF. For the CDR3, the DNA is TGTGCCAGCAAAGCAGTAGGAGTACGAAAGACCTATGGCTACACCTTC.

The count of this clone is one. The chain joins TRBV7-8 to TRBJ1-1, with D uncertain. The V gene lost 1 base and the J gene lost 11 bases, with 11 bases spanning the gap. Germline loops: CDR1 SGHVS, CDR2 FQNEAQ. This CDR3 is 12 amino acids long. The CDR3: CASSLGGETAFF. The CDR3 coding sequence is TGTGCCAGCAGCTTAGGAGGAGAAACGGCTTTCTTT.

This rearrangement joins TRBV6-1 to TRBJ1-1; TRBD1 is a possible D gene (5 bases). The V gene's germline CDR1 is MNHNS and CDR2 SASEGT. CDR3 length equals 15 residues. V dropped 5 bases and J dropped 2 bases, with 15 bases sitting between them. CDR3 sequence: CASSPRDYRNTEAFF. The CDR3 bases are TGTGCCAGCAGTCCGAGGGACTACCGAAACACTGAAGCTTTCTTT.

The chain combines TRBV6-6 with TRBJ2-3; 8 nucleotides line up with TRBD2. The V gene end was trimmed by 0 bases and the J gene end by 3 bases; junction bases not matched to a gene: 2. Germline loops: CDR1 MNHNY, CDR2 SVGAGI (reference sequence). This CDR3 is built from 15 residues. As DNA, the CDR3 is TGTGCCAGCAGTTACTCCAGCGGGAGAACAGATACGCAGTATTTT. Translated, it gives CASSYSSGRTDTQYF.

V gene TRBV7-6 combines with J gene TRBJ1-2; D is possibly TRBD1 (6 bases). This CDR3 region has 16 residues. V was pared by 5 bases and J by 0 bases, with 16 bases between. The germline V gene has CDR1 SGHVS and CDR2 FNYEAQ. CDR3 loop: CASSPMAGTTNYGYTF. In nucleotides, the CDR3 is TGTGCCAGCAGCCCGATGGCAGGGACAACTAACTATGGCTACACCTTC.

This clone turned up a few times. The J gene is TRBJ2-7, the V gene TRBV29-1; D is perhaps TRBD1 (6 bases). CDR1 and CDR2 (germline): SQVTM, ANQGSEA. CDR3 length: 13 residues. V lost 6 bases and J lost 1, with 13 bases in between. The CDR3 loop is CSVEQGTSYEQYF. For the CDR3, the DNA is TGCAGCGTAGAACAGGGAACGTCCTACGAGCAGTACTTC.

The chain recombines TRBV6-5 with TRBJ2-7; perhaps TRBD2 as D (6 bases). V was pared by 4 bases and J by 1 base, with 11 bases between. CDR3 length: 14 amino acids. The germline gives CDR1 MNHEY, CDR2 SVGAGI. DNA for the CDR3: TGTGCCAGCAGTTCCCTAGCGTTGTCCTACGAGCAGTACTTC. It translates to CASSSLALSYEQYF.

By share, this clone ranks as large. The V gene is TRBV7-6, the J gene TRBJ2-2, with D possibly matching TRBD1 (5 bases). CDR3 length: 15 residues. The V end was cut by 3 bases, the J end by 1 base, with 9 bases between. Germline V gives CDR1 SGHVS, CDR2 FNYEAQ. CDR3 protein: CASSFPQGNTGELFF. As DNA, the CDR3 is TGTGCCAGCAGCTTCCCTCAGGGGAACACCGGGGAGCTGTTTTTT.

The chain joins TRBV7-6 to TRBJ2-3; no clear D gene. CDR1 and CDR2 (germline): SGHVS, FNYEAQ. CDR3 length: 15 residues. The V end was cut by 2 bases, the J end by 0 bases, with 9 bases between. The CDR3 protein is CASSLHVTSTDTQYF. In nucleotides, the CDR3 is TGTGCCAGCAGCTTACACGTAACTAGCACAGATACGCAGTATTTT.

The chain combines TRBV19 with TRBJ1-1; 9 bases are a match to TRBD1. The CDR3 runs to 13 residues. After removal of 8 bases from V and 4 bases from J, the junction contained 5 bases not matched to a gene. CDR1 is LNHDA, CDR2 SQIVND, per germline (reference sequence). The CDR3 here is CASGTGWRTEAFF. CDR3 in DNA: TGTGCCAGTGGGACAGGGTGGCGCACTGAAGCTTTCTTT.

This clone was seen a handful of times. This chain uses TRBV27 with TRBJ2-7; 7 bases are a match to TRBD2. Unmatched junction bases numbered 4, after V lost 5 bases and J lost 6 bases. CDR1 is MNHEY, CDR2 SMNVEV, per germline (reference sequence). CDR3 size: 12 residues. The CDR3 region is CASSTPGGEQYF. CDR3 coding DNA: TGTGCCAGCAGTACCCCGGGGGGCGAGCAGTACTTC.

This clone has more than one count but fewer than ten. The same CDR3 also results from other DNA sequences found in this sample. This sequence joins TRBV4-3 and TRBJ2-2, with TRBD2 matching 15 bases. V was clipped by 4 bases and J by 3 bases; unmatched bases: 6. The V gene's germline CDR1 is LGHNA and CDR2 YSLEER. The CDR3 runs to 18 residues. CDR3 in amino acids: CASSPGLAGGPDTGELFF. The CDR3 coding sequence is TGCGCCAGCAGCCCAGGACTAGCGGGAGGGCCCGACACCGGGGAGCTGTTTTTT.

The chain uses TRBV7-9 and TRBJ1-5; 8 nucleotides match TRBD1. The germline gives CDR1 SEHNR, CDR2 FQNEAQ (reference sequence). CDR3 length: 14 amino acids. Trimming at V came to 3 bases and at J to 6 bases, leaving 4 bases not matched to a gene. CDR3 DNA sequence: TGTGCCAGCAGCTTGGGGACAGGCCTTCAGCCCCAGCATTTT. Translating it yields CASSLGTGLQPQHF.

This chain uses TRBV4-1 with TRBJ2-1; TRBD2 matches at 10 bases. V lost 2 bases and J lost 3; bases outside the gene matches: 4. Germline CDR1 reads MGHRA; CDR2 reads YSYEKL. The length of the CDR3 is 16 residues. CDR3 amino acids: CASSQSRTSGYNEQFF. The CDR3 bases are TGCGCCAGCAGCCAATCAAGGACTAGCGGCTACAATGAGCAGTTCTTC.

Remarks on this clone: Other nucleotide sequences in the sample specify the same CDR3. The J gene is TRBJ1-3, the V gene TRBV18, with D perhaps TRBD1 (6 bases). The CDR3 consists of 15 residues. Germline V gives CDR1 KGHSH, CDR2 LQKENI. Deletions cut 0 bases from V and 1 base from J, with 7 bases between. CDR3 nucleotide sequence: TGTGCCAGCTCACCACCAGGGGGATCTGGAAACACCATATATTTT. This gives the protein CASSPPGGSGNTIYF.

This clone rates as large (0.1 to 1%). The CDR3 region is CASSELSGNEQFF. CDR3 DNA sequence: TGCGCCAGCAGTGAGTTGTCGGGGAATGAGCAGTTCTTC. This chain joins TRBV10-2 and TRBJ2-1; perhaps TRBD2 as D (5 bases). The V gene lost 1 base and the J gene lost 7 bases, with 8 bases spanning the gap. CDR3 length: 13 amino acids. Per the germline V gene, CDR1 is WSHSY and CDR2 is SAAADI.

The count of this clone is one. The chain combines TRBV29-1 with TRBJ2-3; 10 nucleotides align to TRBD2. The CDR3 is made up of 16 amino acids. V lost 3 bases, J lost 0 bases, and 6 bases stayed unmatched. Germline CDR1 SQVTM, CDR2 ANQGSEA. CDR3 protein: CSVDHPGLASTDTQYF. CDR3 bases: TGCAGCGTTGACCATCCGGGACTAGCGAGCACAGATACGCAGTATTTT.

A few counts support this clone. The CDR3 nucleotides read TGTGCCAGCAGCATACAGGGACCGCAAGCTTTCTTT. This gives the protein CASSIQGPQAFF. This chain links TRBV7-9 with TRBJ1-1, with TRBD1 as a possible D gene (6 bases). CDR1 is SEHNR, CDR2 FQNEAQ, per germline (reference sequence). V was cut by 5 bases and J by 9 bases, with 13 bases left in between. This CDR3 spans 12 amino acids.

The V and J genes are TRBV5-4 and TRBJ2-5; D perhaps matches TRBD2 (5 bases). The V gene lost 4 bases and the J gene lost 6 bases, with 13 bases spanning the gap. The CDR3 spans 13 residues. CDR1 is SGHNT, CDR2 YYREEE, per germline (reference sequence). CDR3 DNA: TGTGCCAGCAGCCCCCCGGGCGGGCAGACCCAGTACTTC. Its translation is CASSPPGGQTQYF.

There are a few counts of this clone. The chain uses TRBV25-1 and TRBJ2-5; D might be TRBD2 (6 bases). V lost 2 bases to trimming and J lost 5 bases, with 12 bases between them. Germline-derived CDR1 and CDR2 are MGHDK and SYGVNS. The CDR3 sequence is 14 residues long. The CDR3 loop is CASSERGEVETQYF. The CDR3 region has the DNA TGTGCCAGCAGTGAACGCGGGGAGGTGGAGACCCAGTACTTC.

The chain joins TRBV5-4 to TRBJ2-7; 10 positions agree with TRBD2. This CDR3 has 15 residues. Losses at the gene ends were 3 bases for V and 5 bases for J; bases not matched to a gene: 8. CDR1 is SGHNT, CDR2 YYREEE, per germline (reference sequence). The CDR3 bases are TGTGCCAGCAGCTCTGTCGGACTAGCGGCCCACGAGCAGTACTTC. Protein product: CASSSVGLAAHEQYF.

The V call is TRBV5-8, the J call TRBJ1-2, with D perhaps matching TRBD1 (6 bases). CDR1 and CDR2 from the germline V gene are SGHTS and YDEGEE. The CDR3 runs to 14 residues. V gave up 3 bases and J gave up 1 base, with 10 bases separating them. The CDR3 DNA reads as TGTGCCAGCAGCTCTGGACAGAGTAACTATGGCTACACCTTC. It encodes CASSSGQSNYGYTF.

The V and J genes are TRBV28 and TRBJ1-2; 9 bases are shared with TRBD1. With 2 bases clipped from V and 8 bases from J, the junction kept 0 bases outside the gene matches. The germline V gene has CDR1 MDHEN and CDR2 SYDVKM. The CDR3 loop spans 12 amino acids. The DNA of the CDR3 is TGTGCCAGCAGTTTAGGACAGGGGGGCTACACCTTC. Amino acids: CASSLGQGGYTF.

V is TRBV19 and J is TRBJ2-1; a possible D gene is TRBD2 (5 bases). Germline-derived CDR1 and CDR2 are LNHDA and SQIVND (reference sequence). The CDR3 is 13 amino acids. The V gene lost 5 bases and the J gene lost 9 bases, with 14 bases spanning the gap. The DNA for the CDR3 is TGTGCCAGTAGTCCCCTGACGGGGTCTGAGCAGTTCTTC. This translates into CASSPLTGSEQFF.